Listed here are 23 T cell receptor beta chains from one sample, sequenced in a study of identical twins. TCRdb itself ran the 5' RACE reads through MiXCR, one entry per CDR3 protein. The table shows some 790,000 distinct CDR3 sequences, with roughly 18% occurring only once. These data also featured in a second study, about T cells expressing NK-cell markers.

Sequenced sample: PBMCs. Every receptor here comes from a young woman in good health.

V gene TRBV7-3 combines with J gene TRBJ2-1, with D perhaps TRBD2 (5 bases). This CDR3 spans 15 amino acids. The germline V gene has CDR1 SGHTA and CDR2 FQGTGA. V lost 1 base to trimming and J lost 5 bases, with 12 bases between them. The CDR3: CASSLRLFGDNEQFF. The CDR3, as DNA: TGTGCCAGCAGCTTAAGACTATTTGGTGACAATGAGCAGTTCTTC.

This clonotype was counted only a few times. J is TRBJ1-1 and V is TRBV20-1, with a weak D call TRBD1 (5 bases). Germline CDR1 reads DFQATT; CDR2 reads SNEGSKA (reference sequence). The CDR3 runs to 10 residues. Trimming removed 6 bases at V and 5 bases at J, with 7 bases between. CDR3: CSAGETEAFF. Here the CDR3 DNA reads TGCAGTGCGGGGGAAACTGAAGCTTTCTTT.

This clonotype was observed a few times. The rearrangement uses TRBV7-3 and TRBJ2-1; 8 nucleotides align to TRBD1. The CDR3 loop spans 16 amino acids. Germline V gives CDR1 SGHTA, CDR2 FQGTGA. Unmatched junction bases numbered 8, after V lost 1 base and J lost 6 bases. The CDR3 protein is CASSLIGQGARNEQFF. For the CDR3, the DNA is TGTGCCAGCAGCTTAATCGGGCAGGGGGCTCGCAATGAGCAGTTCTTC.

The chain joins TRBV10-3 to TRBJ1-1, with D maybe TRBD1 (6 bases). Germline V gene sequence: CDR1 ENHRY, CDR2 SYGVKD. CDR3 length: 15 residues. Trimming took off 7 bases at V and 3 bases at J, with 18 bases between the two ends. CDR3 sequence reads: CAIKSQGAGDTEAFF. CDR3 bases: TGTGCCATCAAATCACAGGGCGCGGGGGACACTGAAGCTTTCTTT.

In regard to this clonotype: The DNA is left out, because the CDR3 cannot be placed on it with certainty; the CDR3 is given as TCRdb lists it. The chain recombines TRBV29-1 with TRBJ2-7; no check of the table's D call, TRBD1, against the DNA was made. The CDR3 is 22 amino acids long, termini counted. CDR1 and CDR2 from the germline V gene are SQVTM and ANQGSEA. CDR3 sequence: CSALTAAYISAAPHWDRSEQYF.

In this sample, this clonotype turned up a few times. This sequence joins TRBV10-3 and TRBJ2-3; 8 bases fit TRBD2. The CDR3 extends over 14 amino acids. Germline V gene lookup returns CDR1 ENHRY and CDR2 SYGVKD. V lost 6 bases and J lost 5; bases outside the gene matches: 7. In DNA form, the CDR3 reads TGTGCCATCAGATCAGCGGGAGTGGGAGATACGCAGTATTTT. Amino acids: CAIRSAGVGDTQYF.

The CDR3: CASRRQGNHYGYTF. The CDR3 DNA is TGTGCCAGCAGAAGACAGGGAAATCACTATGGCTACACCTTC. The chain is built from TRBV12-3 or TRBV12-4 and TRBJ1-2, with TRBD1 matching over 7 bases. CDR3 length: 14 amino acids. V dropped 6 bases and J dropped 3; count of bases not matched to a gene: 7.

The chain has TRBV29-1 and TRBJ1-1, with 7 bases matching TRBD1. Germline V lookup: CDR1 SQVTM, CDR2 ANQGSEA. The CDR3 has 13 amino acids. V trimming: 7 bases; J trimming: 4 bases; junction bases outside the gene matches: 9. The CDR3 nucleotides read TGCAGCGCCACGAGGCCAGGGGGCACTGAAGCTTTCTTT. Translating gives CSATRPGGTEAFF.

This clonotype was observed a handful of times. The chain has TRBV27 and TRBJ2-7; perhaps D is TRBD1 or TRBD2 (5 bases each). The CDR3 length is 14 residues. Germline V gene lookup returns CDR1 MNHEY and CDR2 SMNVEV (reference sequence). V lost 3 bases to trimming and J lost 2 bases, with 11 bases between them. CDR3 nucleotide sequence: TGTGCCAGCAGTTTTGCAGTGGGGGCCTACGAGCAGTACTTC. It translates to CASSFAVGAYEQYF.

This clonotype occurred a few times. This chain joins TRBV15 and TRBJ2-3, with TRBD1 identical over 9 bases. After removal of 5 bases from V and 5 bases from J, the junction contained 8 bases not matched to a gene. CDR3 length: 15 amino acids. Germline lookup yields CDR1 LNHNV and CDR2 YYDKDF (reference sequence). The CDR3 spells CATSPPGQGRDTQYF. CDR3 in DNA: TGTGCCACCAGCCCTCCGGGACAGGGTCGAGATACGCAGTATTTT.

This clonotype was observed a handful of times. CDR3 amino acids: CASSLGQGGRETQYF. The CDR3, as DNA: TGTGCCAGCAGTTTAGGACAGGGAGGGAGAGAGACCCAGTACTTC. The chain couples TRBV12-3 or TRBV12-4 to TRBJ2-5, with D perhaps being TRBD1 or TRBD2 (7 bases each). V lost 1 base to trimming and J lost 4 bases, with 13 bases between them. The CDR3 covers 15 residues.

The genes are TRBV16 and TRBJ1-1, with D unresolved. Germline CDR1 reads KGHSY; CDR2 reads FQNENV. The CDR3 extends over 14 amino acids. V was shortened by 6 bases and J by 5 bases, with 16 bases between the two germline ends. The CDR3 loop reads CASSPSRLSTEAFF. For the CDR3, the DNA is TGTGCCAGCAGTCCCAGCAGATTGAGTACTGAAGCTTTCTTT.

This clonotype was found a few times. The chain uses TRBV12-3 or TRBV12-4 and TRBJ1-4; D gene uncertain. The length of the CDR3 is 11 residues. Trimming stripped 3 bases from V and 12 bases from J, with 8 bases between. The CDR3 nucleotides read TGTGCCAGCAGTTTGGCTTTAGAACTGTTTTTT. Residues: CASSLALELFF.

V gene TRBV20-1 combines with J gene TRBJ1-2; D remains ambiguous. Germline lookup yields CDR1 DFQATT and CDR2 SNEGSKA (reference sequence). This CDR3 contains 13 residues. V dropped 5 bases and J dropped 3 bases, with 13 bases sitting between them. The CDR3 reads CSAHPRGYYGYTF. The CDR3 DNA reads as TGCAGTGCTCACCCACGAGGCTACTATGGCTACACCTTC.

V is TRBV20-1 and J is TRBJ2-7; D not resolved. This CDR3 has 14 amino acids. V gave up 0 bases and J gave up 6 bases, with 15 bases separating them. Germline values: CDR1 DFQATT, CDR2 SNEGSKA (reference sequence). CDR3 residues: CSARDRRLGGEQYF. In DNA form, the CDR3 reads TGCAGTGCTAGAGATCGTCGGTTGGGCGGCGAGCAGTACTTC.

This clonotype was observed a handful of times. J is TRBJ1-1 and V is TRBV10-3; 8 bases fit TRBD1. The V gene end was trimmed by 5 bases and the J gene end by 1 base; junction bases not matched to a gene: 3. Germline V gives CDR1 ENHRY, CDR2 SYGVKD. The CDR3 extends over 14 amino acids. CDR3 DNA: TGTGCCATCAGTATGGACAGGGAGAACACTGAAGCTTTCTTT. This sequence encodes CAISMDRENTEAFF.

This clonotype was picked up a small number of times. The J gene is TRBJ2-1, the V gene TRBV29-1; no clear D gene. CDR1 SQVTM and CDR2 ANQGSEA come from the germline V gene. Trimming took off 6 bases at V and 0 bases at J, with 9 bases between the two ends. This CDR3 has 13 amino acids. The CDR3, as DNA: TGCAGCGTGAGCCCGAGCTCCTACAATGAGCAGTTCTTC. Translating it yields CSVSPSSYNEQFF.

This clonotype has more than one count but fewer than ten. The CDR3: CASSPTQSSADTQYF. The DNA of the CDR3 is TGTGCCAGCAGCCCAACCCAAAGTAGTGCAGATACGCAGTATTTT. V usage is TRBV12-3 or TRBV12-4 and J usage is TRBJ2-3, with no clear D. This CDR3 comprises 15 residues. The V gene lost 6 bases and the J gene lost 4 bases, with 17 bases spanning the gap.

The rearrangement uses TRBV29-1 and TRBJ2-2; D is ambiguous. With 5 bases removed from V and 4 bases from J, the gap between germline ends came to 14 bases. Per the germline V gene, CDR1 is SQVTM and CDR2 is ANQGSEA. This CDR3 has 14 amino acids. In DNA, the CDR3 is TGCAGCGTTTTCGCGGACCACTCCACCGGGGAGCTGTTTTTT. Translating it yields CSVFADHSTGELFF.

This clonotype was found a few times. The chain links TRBV3-1 to TRBJ2-5; 10 nucleotides align to TRBD2. Per germline, CDR1 LGHDT and CDR2 YNNKEL (reference sequence). Unmatched junction bases numbered 8, after V lost 3 bases and J lost 1 base. This CDR3 is 17 amino acids long. This chain's CDR3 is CASSHWRTSGSQETQYF. The CDR3 DNA reads TGTGCCAGCAGCCACTGGAGGACTAGCGGCAGCCAAGAGACCCAGTACTTC.

This chain connects TRBV27 to TRBJ1-2, with 7 bases matching TRBD1. J lost 7 bases, V lost 5 bases, and 4 bases had no gene match. In germline, CDR1 is MNHEY, CDR2 SMNVEV (reference sequence). The CDR3 spans 12 residues. The CDR3 protein is CASSPRQGGYTF. CDR3 coding DNA: TGTGCCAGCAGTCCACGACAGGGTGGCTACACCTTC.

This chain joins TRBV6-1 and TRBJ1-5; unclear D gene. CDR1 and CDR2 (germline): MNHNS, SASEGT. V lost 6 bases, J lost 11 bases, and 23 bases lay in between. CDR3 size: 15 residues. For the CDR3, the DNA is TGTGCCAGCAGGACCCCGGGAAGGGTCCTTACGGCCCAGCATTTT. Translation gives CASRTPGRVLTAQHF.

This clonotype came up many times. This chain connects TRBV10-3 to TRBJ2-1; 11 nucleotides line up with TRBD2. After removal of 4 bases from V and 10 bases from J, the junction contained 9 bases not matched to a gene. The germline gives CDR1 ENHRY, CDR2 SYGVKD. The CDR3 loop spans 15 amino acids. The CDR3 sequence is CAISATSGVRREQFF. The CDR3 DNA is TGTGCCATCAGTGCGACTAGCGGGGTACGAAGGGAGCAGTTCTTC.